The sequence of this T cell receptor beta chain was determined in a study of blood T cells in healthy people across ages. In regard to this clonotype: The antigen remains undetermined.

Each of the donors had approximately 10 milliliters of peripheral blood drawn into EDTA-treated Vacutainer tubes. A second PCR of 7 to 11 cycles used a sample-barcoded 5' primer and a J-beta primer mix. TCRdb processed the 5' RACE reads anew with MiXCR; each CDR3 protein has one entry. The sample lists roughly 800,000 distinct CDR3 sequences, more than 45% seen once, with over 20% in the top ten. General study points: Estimates based on one million T cells were treated as lower bounds.

The CDR3 is made up of 15 amino acids. Between the trimmed V and J ends, which lost 7 bases and 0 bases, there was a span of 13 bases. CDR1 and CDR2 (germline): MNHEY, SVGAGI. This chain links TRBV6-5 with TRBJ2-1; D could derive from TRBD1 or TRBD2 (6 bases each). Source material: blood. The clonotype originates from a man aged 25-45 years in good health. CDR3 in DNA: TGTGCCAGCAAGTGGGGGGCGAGCTCCTACAATGAGCAGTTCTTC. Residues: CASKWGASSYNEQFF.